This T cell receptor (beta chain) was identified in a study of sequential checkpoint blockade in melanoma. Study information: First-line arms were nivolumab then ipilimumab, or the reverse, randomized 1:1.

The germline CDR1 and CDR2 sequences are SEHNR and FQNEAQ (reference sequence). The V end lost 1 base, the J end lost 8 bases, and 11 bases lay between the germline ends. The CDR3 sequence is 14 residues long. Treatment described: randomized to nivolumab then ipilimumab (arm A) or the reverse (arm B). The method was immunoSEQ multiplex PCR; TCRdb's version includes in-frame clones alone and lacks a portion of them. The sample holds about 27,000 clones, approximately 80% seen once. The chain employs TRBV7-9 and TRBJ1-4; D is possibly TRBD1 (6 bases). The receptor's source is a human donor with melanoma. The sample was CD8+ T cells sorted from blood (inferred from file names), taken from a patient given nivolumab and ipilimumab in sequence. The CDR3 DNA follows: TGTGCCAGCAGCTTAGTGGGGGCGCAAGAAAAACTGTTTTTT. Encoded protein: CASSLVGAQEKLFF.